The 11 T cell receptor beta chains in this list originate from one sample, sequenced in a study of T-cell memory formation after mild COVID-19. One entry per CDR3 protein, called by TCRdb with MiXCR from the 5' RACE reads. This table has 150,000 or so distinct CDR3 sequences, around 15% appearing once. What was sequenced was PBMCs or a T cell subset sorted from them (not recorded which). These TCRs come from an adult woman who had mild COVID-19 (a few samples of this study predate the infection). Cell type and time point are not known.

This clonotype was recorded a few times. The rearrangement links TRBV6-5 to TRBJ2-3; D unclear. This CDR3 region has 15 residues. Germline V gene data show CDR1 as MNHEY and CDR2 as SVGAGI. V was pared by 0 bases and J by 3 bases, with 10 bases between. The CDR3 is CASSYSGRRTDTQYF. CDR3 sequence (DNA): TGTGCCAGCAGTTACTCGGGCCGACGGACAGATACGCAGTATTTT.

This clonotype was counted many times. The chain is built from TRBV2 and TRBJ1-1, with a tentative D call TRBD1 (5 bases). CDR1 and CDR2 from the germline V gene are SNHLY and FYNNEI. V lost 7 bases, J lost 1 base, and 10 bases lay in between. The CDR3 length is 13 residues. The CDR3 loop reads CASTGAENTEAFF. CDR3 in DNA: TGTGCCAGCACCGGGGCGGAGAACACTGAAGCTTTCTTT. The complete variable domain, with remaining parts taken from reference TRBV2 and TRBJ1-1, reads EPEVTQTPSHQVTQMGQEVILRCVPISNHLYFYWYRQILGQKVEFLVSFYNNEISEKSEIFDDQFSVERPDGSNFTLKIRSTKLEDSAMYFCASTGAENTEAFFGQGTRLTVV.

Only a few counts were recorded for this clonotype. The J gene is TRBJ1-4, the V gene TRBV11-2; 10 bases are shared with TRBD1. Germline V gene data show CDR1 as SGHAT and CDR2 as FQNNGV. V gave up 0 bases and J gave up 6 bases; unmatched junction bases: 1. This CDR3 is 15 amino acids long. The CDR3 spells CASSLDGTGDEKLFF. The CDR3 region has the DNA TGTGCCAGCAGCTTAGACGGGACAGGGGATGAAAAACTGTTTTTT.

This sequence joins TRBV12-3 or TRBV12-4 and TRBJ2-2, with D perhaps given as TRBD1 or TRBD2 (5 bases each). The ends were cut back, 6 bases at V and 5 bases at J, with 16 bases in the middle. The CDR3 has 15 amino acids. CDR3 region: CASRTGTVGTGELFF. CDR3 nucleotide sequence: TGTGCCAGCAGGACTGGGACGGTGGGAACCGGGGAGCTGTTTTTT.

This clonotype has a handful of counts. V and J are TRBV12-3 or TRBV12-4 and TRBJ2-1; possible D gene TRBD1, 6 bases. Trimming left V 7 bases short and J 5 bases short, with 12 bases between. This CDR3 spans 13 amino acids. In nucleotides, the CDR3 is TGTGCCAGCACCGGACAGTTTGACAATGAGCAGTTCTTC. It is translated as CASTGQFDNEQFF.

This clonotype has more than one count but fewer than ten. DNA for the CDR3: TGTGCCAGCAGCTTGGCCCGCTACTACGAGCAGTACTTC. Its translation is CASSLARYYEQYF. The chain links TRBV7-3 to TRBJ2-7; D unclear. The CDR3 has 13 residues. Germline loops: CDR1 SGHTA, CDR2 FQGTGA. V was cut by 3 bases and J by 3 bases, with 9 bases left in between.

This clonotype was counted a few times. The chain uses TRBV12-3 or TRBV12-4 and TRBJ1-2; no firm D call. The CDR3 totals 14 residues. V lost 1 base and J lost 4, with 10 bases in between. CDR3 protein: CASSLGQAGYGYTF. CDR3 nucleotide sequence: TGTGCCAGCAGTTTAGGGCAGGCCGGCTATGGCTACACCTTC.

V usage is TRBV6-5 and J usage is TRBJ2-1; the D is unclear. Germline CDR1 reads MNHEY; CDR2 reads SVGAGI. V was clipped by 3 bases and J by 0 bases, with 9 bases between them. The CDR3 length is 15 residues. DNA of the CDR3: TGTGCCAGCAGTTATGGTGACCCCTCCTACAATGAGCAGTTCTTC. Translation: CASSYGDPSYNEQFF.

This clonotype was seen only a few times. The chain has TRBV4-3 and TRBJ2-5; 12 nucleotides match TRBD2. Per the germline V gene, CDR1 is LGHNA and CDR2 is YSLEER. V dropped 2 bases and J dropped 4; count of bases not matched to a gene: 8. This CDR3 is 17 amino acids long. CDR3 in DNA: TGCGCCAGCAGCCAATGGTCTAGCGGGAGGGCCGGAGAGACCCAGTACTTC. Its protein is CASSQWSSGRAGETQYF.

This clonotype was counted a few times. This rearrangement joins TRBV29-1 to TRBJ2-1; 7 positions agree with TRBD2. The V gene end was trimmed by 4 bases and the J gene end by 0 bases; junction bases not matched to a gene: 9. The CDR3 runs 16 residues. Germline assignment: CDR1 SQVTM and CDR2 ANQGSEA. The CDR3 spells CSVGIAGRSSYNEQFF. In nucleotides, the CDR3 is TGCAGCGTTGGGATAGCGGGCCGGAGCTCCTACAATGAGCAGTTCTTC.

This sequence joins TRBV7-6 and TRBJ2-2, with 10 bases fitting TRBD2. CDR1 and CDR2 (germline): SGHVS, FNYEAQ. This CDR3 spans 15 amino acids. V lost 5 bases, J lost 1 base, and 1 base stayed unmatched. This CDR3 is CASSPSGGNTGELFF. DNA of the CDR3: TGTGCCAGCAGCCCTAGCGGGGGGAACACCGGGGAGCTGTTTTTT.